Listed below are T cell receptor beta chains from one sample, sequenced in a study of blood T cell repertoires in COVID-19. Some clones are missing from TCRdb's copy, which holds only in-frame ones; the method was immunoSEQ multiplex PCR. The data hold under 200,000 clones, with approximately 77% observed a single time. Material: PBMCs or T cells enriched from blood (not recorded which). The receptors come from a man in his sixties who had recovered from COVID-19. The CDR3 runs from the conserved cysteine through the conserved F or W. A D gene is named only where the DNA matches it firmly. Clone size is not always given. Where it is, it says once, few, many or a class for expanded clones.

DNA: TGTGCCAGCAGCGAGACAGGGTTTTATATTCCCGGCGAAAAACTGTTTTTT
CDR3: CASSETGFYIPGEKLFF
J: TRBJ1-4
D: TRBD1
size: -
V: TRBV5-5

DNA: TGTGCCAGCAGTCAACAGGGCATCACAGATACGCAGTATTTT
CDR3: CASSQQGITDTQYF
J: TRBJ2-3
D: -
size: -
V: TRBV28

DNA: TGTGCCAGCAGCCCTAGGACAGGGGAGAAACTGTTTTTT
CDR3: CASSPRTGEKLFF
J: TRBJ1-4
D: TRBD1
size: -
V: TRBV9

DNA: TGTGCCAGTAGTATCAGTCACGGACAATATAGCAATCAGCCCCAGCATTTT
CDR3: CASSISHGQYSNQPQHF
J: TRBJ1-5
D: -
size: -
V: TRBV19

DNA: TGTGCCAGCAGCGCTTTAACAGAGAACCATGGCTACACCTTC
CDR3: CASSALTENHGYTF
J: TRBJ1-2
D: -
size: -
V: TRBV7-9

DNA: TGTGCCAGCAGTCCGCACCTGGGGGGAGGGGGCTCCTACAATGAGCAGTTCTTC
CDR3: CASSPHLGGGGSYNEQFF
J: TRBJ2-1
D: -
size: -
V: TRBV28

DNA: TGTGCCAGCAGCTTGGTATCCTACAATGAGCAGTTCTTC
CDR3: CASSLVSYNEQFF
J: TRBJ2-1
D: -
size: once
V: TRBV5-5

DNA: TGTGCCAGCAGGGGAGAAACGGGGGGCTGGTACGAGCAGTACTTC
CDR3: CASRGETGGWYEQYF
J: TRBJ2-7
D: -
size: -
V: TRBV7-8

DNA: TGTGCCAGCACCCCTAGCGGGGGCCCCAGGACCCAGTACTTC
CDR3: CASTPSGGPRTQYF
J: TRBJ2-5
D: TRBD2
size: -
V: TRBV6-2/TRBV6-3

DNA: TGTGCCAGCAGTCAACTAGCGGGAAACCACAATGAGCAGTTCTTC
CDR3: CASSQLAGNHNEQFF
J: TRBJ2-1
D: TRBD2
size: few
V: TRBV6-4

DNA: TGTGCCAGCAGCCCGTCCTCTCGGAGGAGCACTGAAGCTTTCTTT
CDR3: CASSPSSRRSTEAFF
J: TRBJ1-1
D: -
size: -
V: TRBV11-1

DNA: TGTGCCAGCAGTCCCGGGACTGCCTACAATGAGCAGTTCTTC
CDR3: CASSPGTAYNEQFF
J: TRBJ2-1
D: -
size: -
V: TRBV6-5

DNA: TGTGCCAGCAGCCCCGGACAGGGAATGAACACTGAAGCTTTCTTT
CDR3: CASSPGQGMNTEAFF
J: TRBJ1-1
D: TRBD1
size: -
V: TRBV13

DNA: TGTGCCAGCAGCTTAGTTTCATGGGCTAGCCCCAATGAGCAGTTCTTC
CDR3: CASSLVSWASPNEQFF
J: TRBJ2-1
D: -
size: -
V: TRBV11-3

DNA: TGCGCCAGCAGTCAATCGGTGGGCGGGACCCCTTTAGAGACCCAGTACTTC
CDR3: CASSQSVGGTPLETQYF
J: TRBJ2-5
D: -
size: -
V: TRBV23-1

DNA: TGTGCCAGCAGGGCCGGGACTAGCGGGAGTTACGAGCAGTACTTC
CDR3: CASRAGTSGSYEQYF
J: TRBJ2-7
D: TRBD2
size: -
V: TRBV28

DNA: TGTGCCAGCAGTGATGGACTAGAACACAATGAGCAGTTCTTC
CDR3: CASSDGLEHNEQFF
J: TRBJ2-1
D: TRBD2
size: -
V: TRBV6-1

DNA: TGTGCCAGCAGCCTAAGCAGGGGGGCGAACACCGGGGAGCTGTTTTTT
CDR3: CASSLSRGANTGELFF
J: TRBJ2-2
D: -
size: -
V: TRBV7-6

DNA: TGTGCCAGCAGTAGGGACCGGGACAGGGGGCTGTATGGCTACACCTTC
CDR3: CASSRDRDRGLYGYTF
J: TRBJ1-2
D: TRBD1
size: -
V: TRBV28

DNA: TGTGCCAGCAGCTTGTGGGGCCGGGATTCACCCCTCCACTTT
CDR3: CASSLWGRDSPLHF
J: TRBJ1-6
D: -
size: -
V: TRBV11-2

DNA: TGTGCCAGCAGCTTAGATCGGACTTCGAAGCAGTACTTC
CDR3: CASSLDRTSKQYF
J: TRBJ2-7
D: -
size: -
V: TRBV11-2

DNA: TGCGCCAGCAGCTTGGCCGTTCAGGGGACTGAAGCTTTCTTT
CDR3: CASSLAVQGTEAFF
J: TRBJ1-1
D: -
size: -
V: TRBV5-1

DNA: TGTGCCAGCAGAGGCCAGGATCCCTACGAGCAGTACTTC
CDR3: CASRGQDPYEQYF
J: TRBJ2-7
D: -
size: -
V: TRBV28

DNA: TGTGCCAGTAGTATCTCGGGGTTTGGCTATGGCTACACCTTC
CDR3: CASSISGFGYGYTF
J: TRBJ1-2
D: -
size: -
V: TRBV19

DNA: TGTGCCAGCAGCTTCAAGACCGGGACAGCTGAATTGGATGGCTACACCTTC
CDR3: CASSFKTGTAELDGYTF
J: TRBJ1-2
D: TRBD1
size: -
V: TRBV7-6

DNA: TGTGCCAGCAGCTCGGGACAGGGCCACTACGAGCAGTACTTC
CDR3: CASSSGQGHYEQYF
J: TRBJ2-7
D: TRBD1
size: many
V: TRBV7-8

DNA: TGCGCCAGCAGCCTCAGACAGGGGGATTCACCCCTCCACTTT
CDR3: CASSLRQGDSPLHF
J: TRBJ1-6
D: TRBD1
size: -
V: TRBV5-1